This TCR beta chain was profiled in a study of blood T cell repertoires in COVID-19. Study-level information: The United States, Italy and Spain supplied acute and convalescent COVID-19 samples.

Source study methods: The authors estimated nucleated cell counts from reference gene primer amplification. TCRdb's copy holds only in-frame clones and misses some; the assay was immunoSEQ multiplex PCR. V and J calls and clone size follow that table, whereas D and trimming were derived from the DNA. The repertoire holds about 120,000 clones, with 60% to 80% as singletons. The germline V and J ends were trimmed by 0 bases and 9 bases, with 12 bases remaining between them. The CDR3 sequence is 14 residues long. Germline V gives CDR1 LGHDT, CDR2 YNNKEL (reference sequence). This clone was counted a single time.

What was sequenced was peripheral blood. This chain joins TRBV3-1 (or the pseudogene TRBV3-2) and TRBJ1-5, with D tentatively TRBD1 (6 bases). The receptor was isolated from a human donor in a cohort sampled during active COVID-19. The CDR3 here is CASSQEGGWGPQHF. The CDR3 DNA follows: TGTGCCAGCAGCCAAGAAGGGGGTTGGGGGCCCCAGCATTTT.